These T cell receptor beta chains were read from a single sample in a study of T cells in Graves' hyperthyroidism and ophthalmopathy. One entry per CDR3 protein results from TCRdb running MiXCR on the multiplex PCR reads. In the table there are hundreds of thousands of distinct CDR3 sequences, more than 30% of which are singletons. The specimen sequenced was blood. These receptors came from a man aged 18-30 years with Graves' hyperthyroidism. Both conserved end residues are part of each CDR3. A D gene is named only where the DNA matches it firmly. Rows give clone size only sometimes, using once, few, many, or a class for an expanded clone.

j_call d_call v_call clone_size cdr3_nt cdr3_aa
TRBJ1-2 TRBD1 TRBV7-3 many TGTGCCAGCAGCAACGGACAGGTCCGGGGAGAGAGCTACACCTTC CASSNGQVRGESYTF
TRBJ2-2 TRBD2 TRBV2 NA TGTGCCAGCAGTTACGGGCTAGCGGGGTCCGCGAACACCGGGGAGCTGTTTTTT CASSYGLAGSANTGELFF
TRBJ2-7 TRBD1 TRBV12-3/TRBV12-4 NA TGTGCCAGCAGCCCGGATCCGGGACAGGAGTACTTC CASSPDPGQEYF
TRBJ2-5 NA TRBV20-1 few TGCAGTGCTGCCCGGACAGCCCGAGCAGAGACCCAGTACTTC CSAARTARAETQYF
TRBJ2-5 TRBD2 TRBV7-2 many TGTGCCAGCAGCTTCGGGACGGGGGGAGGTGAGACCCAGTACTTC CASSFGTGGGETQYF
TRBJ1-1 NA TRBV12-3/TRBV12-4 NA TGTGCCAGCAGCGCCGACAGCCCTACTGAAGCTTTCTTT CASSADSPTEAFF
TRBJ1-1 NA TRBV5-1 NA TGCGCCAGCGGAGCCTCGGTAGACAGTGAGGCTTTCTTT CASGASVDSEAFF
TRBJ2-7 TRBD2 TRBV7-9 few TGTGCCAGCAGCCCGCGAACTAGCGGGGCCCACGAGCAGTACTTC CASSPRTSGAHEQYF
TRBJ2-5 TRBD1 TRBV7-2 NA TGTGCCAGCAGCTTACGACAGGGGCTTCAAGAGACCCAGTACTTC CASSLRQGLQETQYF
TRBJ2-7 NA TRBV6-5 few TGTGCCAGCAGTTACTCGGTCGAGCAGTACTTC CASSYSVEQYF
TRBJ1-2 TRBD1 TRBV18 few TGTGCCAGCTCACCCCGGGACAGAGCTAACTATGGCTACACCTTC CASSPRDRANYGYTF
TRBJ2-7 TRBD2 TRBV10-3 few TGTGCCAGCAGTGATGGGGGGGGGTACGGTAGCTCCTACGAGCAGTACTTC CASSDGGGYGSSYEQYF
TRBJ2-7 TRBD1 TRBV6-5 few TGTGCCAGCAGTGGGACAGGGGATCAAGAGCAGTACTTC CASSGTGDQEQYF
TRBJ1-1 NA TRBV6-5 NA TGTGCCAGCAGTTACCTCCGGACTCGCATGAACACTGAAGCTTTCTTT CASSYLRTRMNTEAFF
TRBJ1-1 TRBD1 TRBV20-1 NA TGCAGTCTTAGACAGGGGAGCCCTGAAGCTTTCTTT CSLRQGSPEAFF
TRBJ1-4 NA TRBV6-5 NA TGTGCCAGCACCCCCGGCACCCTTGATGAAAAACTGTTTTTT CASTPGTLDEKLFF
TRBJ1-1 NA TRBV25-1 NA TGTGCCAGCAGTTACTCCCTGGGACACTTTAAGAACACTGAAGCTTTCTTT CASSYSLGHFKNTEAFF
TRBJ2-7 NA TRBV6-2/TRBV6-3 NA TGTGCCAGCAGTTACTCGGGGACCCCTCTCGAGCAGTACTTC CASSYSGTPLEQYF
TRBJ1-1 NA TRBV9 few TGTGCCAGCAGCGCGCAGTCTGCGACTGAAGCTTTCTTT CASSAQSATEAFF